This TCR beta chain was identified in a study of blood T cells in healthy people across ages. This clonotype occurred a few times. At one end, the junction sequence differs from germline, possibly due to a read error. Per germline, CDR1 DFQATT and CDR2 SNEGSKA (reference sequence). This CDR3 is built from 14 residues. It was with a sample-barcoded 5' primer and a J-beta primer mix that a second PCR of about 6 to 11 cycles was run. MiXCR, run by TCRdb on the 5' RACE reads, gives a single entry per CDR3 protein. The sample records 1.5 million to 2 million distinct CDR3 sequences, over 25% being singletons.

This TCR was recovered from a woman aged 25 to 39 in good health. What was sequenced was blood. This sequence joins TRBV20-1 and TRBJ1-6; perhaps TRBD1 as D (5 bases). The CDR3 region is CSARDRVFDSPLHF. CDR3 DNA: TGCAGTGCTAGAGACAGGGTGTTTGATTCGCCCCTCCACTTT.